This T cell receptor (beta chain) was sequenced in a study of cytomegalovirus exposure and HLA in healthy donors. Overall study context: The roughly 700 first-cohort repertoires shared a platform with the approximately 110 validation repertoires, as reported in a later analysis. General study points: Subsequent analysis found a tendency for first-cohort TCR clusters to co-occur within the approximately 130 validation repertoires. Specificity for CMV antigens was confirmed in vitro for a few of the CMV-associated chains.

With regard to this clone: Its target is unknown.

The repertoire was sequenced with immunoSEQ multiplex PCR; TCRdb's copy has only in-frame clones and lacks some. Seen here are about 160,000 clones, roughly 95% observed once, and the top ten hold around 0.9%. The CDR3 is made up of 12 amino acids. The V end was cut by 5 bases, the J end by 8 bases, with 12 bases between. Germline V gene lookup returns CDR1 LNHDA and CDR2 SQIVND (reference sequence). The study drew the donors from its approximately 110-subject validation cohort, separate from the approximately 700-subject first cohort. The chain links TRBV19 to TRBJ1-2; the D is unclear. The receptor comes from a woman under 30 in good health and CMV-seronegative. The source material was PBMCs. The CDR3 region has the DNA TGTGCCAGTAGTCCGGGTCCAGTCGGCTACACCTTC. This encodes CASSPGPVGYTF.